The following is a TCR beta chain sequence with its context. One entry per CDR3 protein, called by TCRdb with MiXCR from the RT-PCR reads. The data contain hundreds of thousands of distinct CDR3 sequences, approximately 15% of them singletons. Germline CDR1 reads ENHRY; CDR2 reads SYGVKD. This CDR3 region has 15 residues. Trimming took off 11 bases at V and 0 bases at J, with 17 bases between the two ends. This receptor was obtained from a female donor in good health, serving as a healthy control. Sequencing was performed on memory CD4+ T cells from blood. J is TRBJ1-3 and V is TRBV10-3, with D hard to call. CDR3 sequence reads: CASLVGSNSGNTIYF. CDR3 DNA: TGTGCCTCACTGGTCGGTTCCAACTCTGGAAACACCATATATTTT.